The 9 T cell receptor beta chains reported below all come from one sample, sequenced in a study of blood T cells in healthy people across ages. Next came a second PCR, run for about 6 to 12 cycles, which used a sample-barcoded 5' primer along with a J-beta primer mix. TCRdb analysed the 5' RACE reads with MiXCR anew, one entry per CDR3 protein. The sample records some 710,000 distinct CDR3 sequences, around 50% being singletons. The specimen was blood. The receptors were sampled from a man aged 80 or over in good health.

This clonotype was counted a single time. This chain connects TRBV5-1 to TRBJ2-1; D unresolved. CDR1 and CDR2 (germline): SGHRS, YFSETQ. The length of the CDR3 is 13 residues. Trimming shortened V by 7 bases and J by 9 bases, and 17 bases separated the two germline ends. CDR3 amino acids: CASGSIPDGEQFF. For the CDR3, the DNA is TGCGCCAGCGGCTCTATACCTGATGGTGAGCAGTTCTTC.

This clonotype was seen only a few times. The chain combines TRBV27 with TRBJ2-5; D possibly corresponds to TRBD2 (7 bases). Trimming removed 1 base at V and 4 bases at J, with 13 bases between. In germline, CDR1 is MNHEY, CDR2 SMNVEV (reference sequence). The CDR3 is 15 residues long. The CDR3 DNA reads TGTGCCAGCAGTTTATTCCGGGGGGCGGGAGAGACCCAGTACTTC. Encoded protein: CASSLFRGAGETQYF.

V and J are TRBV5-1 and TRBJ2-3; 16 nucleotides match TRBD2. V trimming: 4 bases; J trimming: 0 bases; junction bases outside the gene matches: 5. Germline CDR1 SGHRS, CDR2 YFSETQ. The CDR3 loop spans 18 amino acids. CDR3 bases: TGCGCCAGCAGCGGGGGACTAGCGGGAGGGCTAAGCACAGATACGCAGTATTTT. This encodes CASSGGLAGGLSTDTQYF.

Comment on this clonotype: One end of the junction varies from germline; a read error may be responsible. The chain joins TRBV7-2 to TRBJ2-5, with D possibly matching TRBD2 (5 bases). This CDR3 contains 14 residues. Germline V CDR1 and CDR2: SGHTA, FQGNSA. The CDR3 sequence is CACSLAWQQETQYF. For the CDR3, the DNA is TGTGCCTGCAGCTTAGCGTGGCAGCAAGAGACCCAGTACTTC.

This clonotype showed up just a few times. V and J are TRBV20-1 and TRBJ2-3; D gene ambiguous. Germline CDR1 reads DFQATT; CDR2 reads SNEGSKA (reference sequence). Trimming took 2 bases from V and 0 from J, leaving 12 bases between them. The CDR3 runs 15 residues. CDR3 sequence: CSARPGLGSTDTQYF. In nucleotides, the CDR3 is TGCAGTGCTAGACCCGGATTAGGAAGCACAGATACGCAGTATTTT.

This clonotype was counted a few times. CDR3 protein: CASSSGPGYNEQFF. CDR3 coding DNA: TGTGCCAGCAGTTCGGGACCGGGATACAATGAGCAGTTCTTC. This sequence joins TRBV12-3 or TRBV12-4 and TRBJ2-1; the D call may be TRBD1 or TRBD2 (5 bases each). This CDR3 is built from 14 residues. Trimming took 4 bases from V and 4 from J, leaving 11 bases between them.

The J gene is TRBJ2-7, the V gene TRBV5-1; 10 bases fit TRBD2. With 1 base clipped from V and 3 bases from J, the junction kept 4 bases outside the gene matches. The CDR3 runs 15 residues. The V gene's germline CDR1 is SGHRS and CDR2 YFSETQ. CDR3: CASSLRTSGIYEQYF. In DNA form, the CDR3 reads TGCGCCAGCAGCTTGAGAACTAGCGGGATCTACGAGCAGTACTTC. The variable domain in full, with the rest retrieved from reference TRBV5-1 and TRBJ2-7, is KAGVTQTPRYLIKTRGQQVTLSCSPISGHRSVSWYQQTPGQGLQFLFEYFSETQRNKGNFPGRFSGRQFSNSRSEMNVSTLELGDSALYLCASSLRTSGIYEQYFGPGTRLTVT.

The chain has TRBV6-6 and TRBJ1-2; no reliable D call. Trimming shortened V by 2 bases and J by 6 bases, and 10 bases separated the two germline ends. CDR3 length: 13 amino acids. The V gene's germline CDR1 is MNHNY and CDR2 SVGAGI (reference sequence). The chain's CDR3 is CASSYLVGDGYTF. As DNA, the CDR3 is TGTGCCAGCAGTTACCTGGTTGGCGATGGCTACACCTTC.

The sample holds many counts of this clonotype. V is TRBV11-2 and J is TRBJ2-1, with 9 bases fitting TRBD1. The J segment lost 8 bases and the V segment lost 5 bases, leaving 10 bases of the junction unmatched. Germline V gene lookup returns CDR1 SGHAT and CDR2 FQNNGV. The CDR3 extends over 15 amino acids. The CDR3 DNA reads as TGTGCCAGCAGCCGGGACAGGGTATCGGGGTATGAGCAGTTCTTC. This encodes CASSRDRVSGYEQFF.